A selection of T cell receptor beta chains follows, all from one sample in a study of T cells in Graves' hyperthyroidism and ophthalmopathy. TCRdb re-called the multiplex PCR reads through MiXCR, storing one row per CDR3 protein. The table shows about 290,000 distinct CDR3 sequences, with approximately 15% occurring only once. The specimen sequenced was blood. Source of these receptors: a woman aged 60-75 years with Graves' ophthalmopathy. CDR3s include the opening cysteine and the closing phenylalanine or tryptophan. D genes are given only for firm matches. Some rows have no size entry. The others give once, few or many, or a class for an expanded clone.

j_call | v_call | d_call | clone_size | cdr3_nt | cdr3_aa
TRBJ2-1 | TRBV18 | TRBD1 | many | TGTGCCAGCTCACCACCGCCAGGGGGCGATGAGCAGTTCTTC | CASSPPPGGDEQFF
TRBJ1-2 | TRBV7-8 | TRBD1 | many | TGTGCCAGCAGCTTAGGGGACAGGGCTGATGGCTACACCTTC | CASSLGDRADGYTF
TRBJ1-1 | TRBV20-1 | - | many | TGCAGTGCTAGACCTCGTGTGGGGATGGACACTGAAGCTTTCTTT | CSARPRVGMDTEAFF
TRBJ2-2 | TRBV4-3 | - | - | TGCGCCAGCAGCCAGAAGGAGCGGGCGAACACCGGGGAGCTGTTTTTT | CASSQKERANTGELFF
TRBJ1-2 | TRBV20-1 | TRBD1 | - | TGCAGTGCCCAGACAGGGGATCTTGGCTACACCTTC | CSAQTGDLGYTF
TRBJ1-5 | TRBV3-1 | TRBD1 | few | TGTGCCAGCAGCCTTTGGGACAGGCCCAATCAGCCCCAGCATTTT | CASSLWDRPNQPQHF
TRBJ2-7 | TRBV27 | - | many | TGTGCCAGCAGTCCGGGACTCTCCTCCTACGAGCAGTACTTC | CASSPGLSSYEQYF
TRBJ2-1 | TRBV12-3/TRBV12-4 | TRBD2 | - | TGTGCCAGCTCCCGAGGACTAGCGGGCGACAATGAGCAGTTCTTC | CASSRGLAGDNEQFF
TRBJ1-5 | TRBV5-1 | - | many | TGCGCCAGCAGCGTTGGGGGGGGGGAAAGCAATCAGCCCCAGCATTTT | CASSVGGGESNQPQHF
TRBJ2-1 | TRBV28 | - | - | TGTGCCAGCAGTTTGGGCGGGGCGGCTGAGCAGTTCTTC | CASSLGGAAEQFF
TRBJ1-2 | TRBV12-5 | - | many | TGTGCTAGTGGTTTGCCTTCATACAGGGCCGACAAAGGCTACACCTTC | CASGLPSYRADKGYTF
TRBJ1-5 | TRBV12-3/TRBV12-4 | TRBD1 | many | TGTGCCAGCAGTCCTCGACAGGGAGGCCAGCCCCAGCATTTT | CASSPRQGGQPQHF
TRBJ2-7 | TRBV24-1 | - | many | TGTGCCACCAAGATCCACGAGCAGTACTTC | CATKIHEQYF
TRBJ2-7 | TRBV12-3/TRBV12-4 | TRBD1 | many | TGTGCCAGCAGTCTACAGGGGAATCAGCAGTACTTC | CASSLQGNQQYF
TRBJ1-1 | TRBV7-9 | - | many | TGTGCCAGCAGCTCGGACCAGGGCGCTGAAGCTTTCTTT | CASSSDQGAEAFF
TRBJ2-7 | TRBV7-8 | - | many | TGTGCCAGCAGGTCGCCCGGGACGGGAATTCGTGGTGAGCAGTACTTC | CASRSPGTGIRGEQYF
TRBJ1-2 | TRBV12-3/TRBV12-4 | - | many | TGTGCCAGCAGCCCCGGATCCTATGGCTACACCTTC | CASSPGSYGYTF
TRBJ1-6 | TRBV2 | - | - | TGTGCCAGCAGTAAGACAGATTATAATTCACCCCTCCACTTT | CASSKTDYNSPLHF
TRBJ1-5 | TRBV6-1 | - | - | TGTGCCAGCAGCGACGCGGGACAAGGGCAGCCCCAGCATTTT | CASSDAGQGQPQHF
TRBJ2-7 | TRBV7-9 | TRBD2 | many | TGTGCCAGCAGCTTAGTAGCGGGGACTAGTTCCGAGCAGTACTTC | CASSLVAGTSSEQYF
TRBJ2-7 | TRBV12-5 | - | many | TGTGCTAGTGGTTTGAGGCCTACCTCCTACGAGCAGTACTTC | CASGLRPTSYEQYF
TRBJ2-7 | TRBV5-1 | TRBD1 | - | TGCGCCAGCAGCCCGGACAGGACGAACTACGAGCAGTACTTC | CASSPDRTNYEQYF
TRBJ1-2 | TRBV6-1 | TRBD1 | many | TGTGCCAGCAGTGCACGAAAGGGGGAGGGACAGGACTATGGCTACACCTTC | CASSARKGEGQDYGYTF
TRBJ1-2 | TRBV3-1 | - | many | TGTGCCAGCAGCCAAGATTGGTCAGCTAACTATGGCTACACCTTC | CASSQDWSANYGYTF
TRBJ2-7 | TRBV28 | TRBD1 | many | TGTGCCAGCAGGTCTACAGGGGAAGTTGGGTACGAGCAGTACTTC | CASRSTGEVGYEQYF
TRBJ2-3 | TRBV3-1 | - | many | TGTGCCAGCAGCCAAGCTGTCGGACGGGGCGGCACAGATACGCAGTATTTT | CASSQAVGRGGTDTQYF
TRBJ2-7 | TRBV19 | TRBD2 | - | TGTGCCAGTAGTCCCGGAGGCGGGAGAGGGTACGAGCAGTACTTC | CASSPGGGRGYEQYF
TRBJ1-5 | TRBV18 | - | many | TGTGCCAGCTCACCAGGTGGGACCCGAAGCAATCAGCCCCAGCATTTT | CASSPGGTRSNQPQHF
TRBJ2-5 | TRBV10-3 | TRBD1 | once | TGTGCCATCAGGGGGACAGGGCAAGAGACCCAGTACTTC | CAIRGTGQETQYF
TRBJ2-1 | TRBV18 | - | many | TGTGCCAGTCGTCTGGGAAATGAGCAGTTCTTC | CASRLGNEQFF
TRBJ2-3 | TRBV29-1 | - | few | TGCAGCGTTGATTGGGGAGTCACAGATACGCAGTATTTT | CSVDWGVTDTQYF
TRBJ1-1 | TRBV6-1 | - | - | TGTGCCAGCGGAGTAGGGGAGGCTTTCTTT | CASGVGEAFF
TRBJ2-1 | TRBV2 | - | few | TGTGCCAGCAGTGAAGGAGGAGCACTTTACAATGAGCAGTTCTTC | CASSEGGALYNEQFF
TRBJ1-1 | TRBV28 | - | few | TGTGCCAGCAGTCTACTACCCGAAGCTGAAGCTTTCTTT | CASSLLPEAEAFF
TRBJ1-2 | TRBV28 | - | - | TGTGCCAGCGGGGGGGGGGCTCAAACCCGTGGCTACACCTTC | CASGGGAQTRGYTF
TRBJ1-1 | TRBV5-6 | - | few | TGTGCCAGCAGCTTGCGGGGCTGGGGCACTGAAGCTTTCTTT | CASSLRGWGTEAFF
TRBJ2-3 | TRBV13 | TRBD1 | few | TGTGCCAGCAGGGGACGGGACAGTAGCACAGATACGCAGTATTTT | CASRGRDSSTDTQYF
TRBJ1-5 | TRBV19 | - | few | TGTGCCAGTAGTCCTGGCTGGGCTAGGGACAATCAGCCCCAGCATTTT | CASSPGWARDNQPQHF
TRBJ2-1 | TRBV18 | TRBD2 | few | TGTGCCAGCTCACCACCCCTAGCGGGGTATGAGCAGTTCTTC | CASSPPLAGYEQFF
TRBJ2-7 | TRBV20-1 | TRBD1 | many | TGCAGTGCAGACCGGACAGGGGGCCACTACGAGCAGTACTTC | CSADRTGGHYEQYF
TRBJ1-1 | TRBV7-9 | - | few | TGTGCCAGCAGCAAAAGGGGGGGGGCTGGCACTGAAGCTTTCTTT | CASSKRGGAGTEAFF
TRBJ2-1 | TRBV12-5 | TRBD2 | few | TGTGCTAGTGGGACCAAACTAGCGGGGGTGGTTCAGAGCTCCTACAATGAGCAGTTCTTC | CASGTKLAGVVQSSYNEQFF
TRBJ2-1 | TRBV27 | - | few | TGTGCCAGCAGTTTTCTGTCCTCTGCTTACTTCTCCTACAATGAGCAGTTCTTC | CASSFLSSAYFSYNEQFF
TRBJ1-2 | TRBV5-1 | - | many | TGCGCCAGCTACCCCGTATCGGGACTCTCGTCGGGCTACACCTTC | CASYPVSGLSSGYTF
TRBJ2-7 | TRBV20-1 | TRBD2 | many | TGCAGTGCTCCGCATACCGGGACTAGCACTAACGAGCAGTACTTC | CSAPHTGTSTNEQYF
TRBJ2-2 | TRBV25-1 | TRBD1 | - | TGTGCCAGCACCCGAATCGGACAGGGAGCCTCAGGGCTGTTTTTT | CASTRIGQGASGLFF
TRBJ2-1 | TRBV19 | TRBD2 | many | TGTGCCAGTATTGACCTAGCGGGAGGGCCCTTGATGAATGAGCAGTTCTTC | CASIDLAGGPLMNEQFF
TRBJ2-1 | TRBV11-2 | - | many | TGTGCCAGCAGCTCCCCGACAAGGGGATACAATGAGCAGTTCTTC | CASSSPTRGYNEQFF
TRBJ1-1 | TRBV6-2/TRBV6-3 | - | many | TGTGCCAGCAGTTACGGCTTGGTCGAGGCGAACACTGAAGCTTTCTTT | CASSYGLVEANTEAFF
TRBJ2-1 | TRBV24-1 | TRBD1 | few | TGTGCCACCAGTGGGGACAGGGGTCTTAGCTCCTACAATGAGCAGTTCTTC | CATSGDRGLSSYNEQFF
TRBJ1-3 | TRBV6-5 | - | once | TGTGCCAGCAGTTACGATACAGGCTCTGGAAACACCATATATTTT | CASSYDTGSGNTIYF
TRBJ1-5 | TRBV7-9 | TRBD1 | few | TGTGCCAGCAGCTTAACCGGGACAGGGGGATCTCAGCCCCAGCATTTT | CASSLTGTGGSQPQHF
TRBJ1-6 | TRBV4-2 | - | few | TGTGCCAGCAGCCATCTCAGGGATGTCTCACCCCTCCACTTT | CASSHLRDVSPLHF
TRBJ2-3 | TRBV2 | - | many | TGTGCCAGCGGCCTGGGGGAGGGGGTTACGTATACGCAGTATTTT | CASGLGEGVTYTQYF
TRBJ1-1 | TRBV7-9 | - | many | TGTGCCAGCAGCGCAACGAGGGGGTCCACTGAAGCTTTCTTT | CASSATRGSTEAFF
TRBJ2-5 | TRBV28 | - | many | TGTGCCAGCAGGCCTGGAATGGGGTCTAGCCGTATAAAGACCCAGTACTTC | CASRPGMGSSRIKTQYF
TRBJ1-5 | TRBV27 | - | - | TGTGCCAGCAGTCCCAGGGGTAGCAATCAGCCCCAGCATTTT | CASSPRGSNQPQHF
TRBJ1-1 | TRBV10-2 | TRBD1 | - | TGCGCCAGTGGACAGGGACGATTTACCGAAGCTTTCTTT | CASGQGRFTEAFF
TRBJ1-2 | TRBV29-1 | - | many | TGCAGCGTTCCACAGGAGACGGCCTATGGCTACACCTTC | CSVPQETAYGYTF